This entry lists 3 T cell receptor beta chains sequenced from one sample in a study of blood T cell repertoires in COVID-19. Profiling relied on immunoSEQ multiplex PCR, and the TCRdb table lists in-frame clones only, not all of them. The sample consists of roughly 340,000 clones, roughly 90% of them appearing once. Sample: peripheral blood. These receptors came from a woman aged 70-85 years with COVID-19, enrolled during active disease.

The chain employs TRBV10-3 and TRBJ1-1, with 9 bases fitting TRBD1. Germline trimming cut 6 bases from V and 4 bases from J; bases unmatched to any gene: 9. This CDR3 comprises 15 residues. The germline V gene has CDR1 ENHRY and CDR2 SYGVKD. CDR3 nucleotide sequence: TGTGCCATCAGGGGACAGGGAGAAATCGGCACTGAAGCTTTCTTT. This translates into CAIRGQGEIGTEAFF.

The chain joins TRBV2 to TRBJ2-7, with a possible D match to TRBD1 (6 bases). The CDR3 spans 15 residues. Deletions cut 2 bases from V and 2 bases from J, with 13 bases between. Germline V gene sequence: CDR1 SNHLY, CDR2 FYNNEI. CDR3 DNA sequence: TGTGCCAGCAGTGAACTGGGACAACTAGCCTACGAGCAGTACTTC. Its translation is CASSELGQLAYEQYF.

The genes are TRBV2 and TRBJ1-1; D is possibly TRBD1 (6 bases). The CDR3 covers 12 residues. Germline lookup yields CDR1 SNHLY and CDR2 FYNNEI. The V end lost 4 bases, the J end lost 7 bases, and 10 bases lay between the germline ends. The DNA of the CDR3 is TGTGCCAGCAGTGGCCGGACAGATGAAGCTTTCTTT. Encoded protein: CASSGRTDEAFF.